Below are 13 T cell receptor beta chains sequenced from a single sample in a study of low-dose radiotherapy and immunotherapy resistance in tumors. Time point noted: before trial treatment. Priming of first-strand cDNA relied on TRAV- and TRBV-specific primers (covering alpha and beta chains). Amplification of TCRs used a constant-region primer and V-primer adapter for around 20 PCR cycles. TCRdb ran MiXCR on the reads and lists one entry per CDR3 protein. The table has tens of thousands of distinct CDR3 sequences, 15% to 20% seen once. Material: PBMCs, obtained before treatment. These receptors originate from a male donor with prostate cancer.

This clonotype was seen many times. This sequence joins TRBV12-3 or TRBV12-4 and TRBJ1-2, with 7 bases identical to TRBD1. After removal of 5 bases from V and 7 bases from J, the junction contained 10 bases not matched to a gene. The CDR3 consists of 14 residues. CDR3 amino acids: CASSPGGAFSGYTF. The CDR3 DNA reads as TGTGCCAGCAGTCCAGGGGGGGCGTTCTCTGGCTACACCTTC.

Many counts were recorded for this clonotype. The chain links TRBV5-1 to TRBJ2-5; 7 nucleotides align to TRBD2. Germline V CDR1 and CDR2: SGHRS, YFSETQ. The CDR3 length is 14 residues. Losses at the gene ends were 2 bases for V and 2 bases for J; bases not matched to a gene: 3. The DNA for the CDR3 is TGCGCCAGCAGCTTTGGGGGACTACAAGAGACCCAGTACTTC. It encodes CASSFGGLQETQYF. The full variable domain, with the rest looked up from reference TRBV5-1 and TRBJ2-5, is KAGVTQTPRYLIKTRGQQVTLSCSPISGHRSVSWYQQTPGQGLQFLFEYFSETQRNKGNFPGRFSGRQFSNSRSEMNVSTLELGDSALYLCASSFGGLQETQYFGPGTRLLVL.

Ten or more counts support this clonotype. The V call is TRBV9, the J call TRBJ2-5; tentatively, D is TRBD2 (6 bases). Germline CDR1 and CDR2: SGDLS and YYNGEE. Trimming removed 3 bases at V and 1 base at J, with 13 bases between. This CDR3 has 15 residues. DNA for the CDR3: TGTGCCAGCAGCGCCGGGGACTCCATCCAAGAGACCCAGTACTTC. It specifies CASSAGDSIQETQYF.

This clonotype was detected ten times or more. V and J are TRBV10-2 and TRBJ2-7; D call uncertain. Germline values: CDR1 WSHSY, CDR2 SAAADI. V dropped 11 bases and J dropped 2 bases, with 10 bases sitting between them. The CDR3 sequence is 11 residues long. The CDR3 DNA reads as TGCGCCCCCCAAGGGCCCTACGAGCAGTACTTC. Encoded protein: CAPQGPYEQYF.

This clonotype has at least ten counts. The V call is TRBV2, the J call TRBJ2-7; D ambiguous. CDR1 and CDR2 from the germline V gene are SNHLY and FYNNEI. V was clipped by 4 bases and J by 5 bases, with 9 bases between them. The CDR3 length is 12 residues. The CDR3 bases are TGTGCCAGCAGTGTCGCCGGCAACGAGCAGTACTTC. Its protein is CASSVAGNEQYF.

This clonotype has ten or more counts. The J gene is TRBJ2-1, the V gene TRBV4-2; D not certain. CDR3 length: 13 residues. Germline lookup yields CDR1 LGHNA and CDR2 YNFKEQ. Trimming took 1 base from V and 10 from J, leaving 11 bases between them. CDR3 residues: CASSQVEFREQFF. CDR3 DNA sequence: TGTGCCAGCAGCCAAGTCGAGTTTCGGGAGCAGTTCTTC.

This clonotype has a count of ten or more. The chain combines TRBV5-6 with TRBJ2-1; TRBD2 aligns across 9 bases. The CDR3 totals 15 residues. CDR1 is SGHDT, CDR2 YYEEEE, per germline. V lost 0 bases to trimming and J lost 8 bases; unmatched junction nucleotides: 6. CDR3: CASSLGGGALDEQFF. CDR3 nucleotide sequence: TGTGCCAGCAGCTTGGGCGGGGGGGCCTTGGATGAGCAGTTCTTC.

The chain has TRBV5-3 and TRBJ2-3, with a weak D call TRBD1 (5 bases). TRBV5-3 is filed as an ORF, its function uncertain. Trimming pared 8 bases from V and 3 bases from J, leaving 13 bases between. This CDR3 comprises 13 residues. The CDR3 reads CASNPDRTDTQYF. The CDR3 DNA reads TGTGCCAGCAACCCAGACAGAACAGATACGCAGTATTTT.

This clonotype has ten or more counts. J is TRBJ2-3 and V is TRBV21-1; TRBD1 is taken as the D call from the table, unchecked against the DNA. TRBV21-1 is a pseudogene locus. The CDR3 runs 13 residues. The CDR3 loop is CATRTAGADTQYF. CDR3 sequence (DNA): TGTGCCACCAGAACGGCAGGGGCAGATACGCAGTATTTT.

This clonotype occurred many times. The rearrangement uses TRBV10-3 and TRBJ2-1; no firm D call. The V end was cut by 6 bases, the J end by 10 bases, with 13 bases between. Germline values: CDR1 ENHRY, CDR2 SYGVKD. This CDR3 comprises 12 residues. This chain's CDR3 is CAISPAVGEQFF. CDR3 nucleotides: TGTGCCATCAGCCCTGCGGTTGGCGAGCAGTTCTTC.

Ten or more counts support this clonotype. The gene calls are TRBV3-1 and TRBJ1-5, with a possible D match to TRBD1 (5 bases). Trimming stripped 1 base from V and 3 bases from J, with 16 bases between. This CDR3 region has 17 residues. The germline gives CDR1 LGHDT, CDR2 YNNKEL (reference sequence). CDR3 DNA sequence: TGTGCCAGCAGCCAAGGTGCCTTATGGGGGGACAATCAGCCCCAGCATTTT. This translates into CASSQGALWGDNQPQHF. The full variable domain, with the rest looked up from reference TRBV3-1 and TRBJ1-5, is DTAVSQTPKYLVTQMGNDKSIKCEQNLGHDTMYWYKQDSKKFLKIMFSYNNKELIINETVPNRFSPKSPDKAHLNLHINSLELGDSAVYFCASSQGALWGDNQPQHFGDGTRLSIL.

This clonotype was seen many times. The chain is built from TRBV6-1 and TRBJ1-5; weak D call: TRBD1 (5 bases). Germline CDR1 and CDR2: MNHNS and SASEGT. This CDR3 spans 15 amino acids. V was shortened by 5 bases and J by 5 bases, with 16 bases between the two germline ends. The DNA for the CDR3 is TGTGCCAGCAGTACCATTCAGGGTGTGGATCAGCCCCAGCATTTT. Its protein is CASSTIQGVDQPQHF.

This rearrangement joins TRBV19 to TRBJ2-1; a weak D match, TRBD2 (7 bases). Germline V lookup: CDR1 LNHDA, CDR2 SQIVND (reference sequence). This CDR3 contains 15 residues. V shed 1 base and J shed 4 bases, with 11 bases lying between them. The CDR3 DNA reads TGTGCCAGTAGTATAGGAGGGGGGGATTACAATGAGCAGTTCTTC. Residues: CASSIGGGDYNEQFF.